This TCR beta chain was profiled in a study of T cells in Graves' hyperthyroidism and ophthalmopathy. Germline V gene lookup returns CDR1 SGHAT and CDR2 FQNNGV. The CDR3 runs to 17 residues. The V segment lost 4 bases and the J segment 2 bases; nucleotides outside the gene matches: 12. In this sample, this clonotype turned up many times. It was uncontrolled infection, other autoimmune disease, pregnancy or lactation that excluded patients. This sample holds PBMCs from 10 ml fresh peripheral blood. RNA transcripts provided the source from which TCR beta CDR3 regions were amplified. In the first-round RT-PCR of the TCR CDR3, the HTBI primer set was used. TCRdb ran MiXCR on the multiplex PCR reads and lists one entry per CDR3 protein. The sample includes almost 600,000 distinct CDR3 sequences, about 15% of them seen just once.

The receptor's source is a woman in her twenties or thirties with Graves' hyperthyroidism that later progressed to Graves' ophthalmopathy. The V and J genes are TRBV11-2 and TRBJ2-5; 8 nucleotides match TRBD2. Sequenced: blood. DNA for the CDR3: TGTGCCAGCAGCTCACCCCTGCTAGCGGGCGTACAAGAGACCCAGTACTTC. Residues: CASSSPLLAGVQETQYF.